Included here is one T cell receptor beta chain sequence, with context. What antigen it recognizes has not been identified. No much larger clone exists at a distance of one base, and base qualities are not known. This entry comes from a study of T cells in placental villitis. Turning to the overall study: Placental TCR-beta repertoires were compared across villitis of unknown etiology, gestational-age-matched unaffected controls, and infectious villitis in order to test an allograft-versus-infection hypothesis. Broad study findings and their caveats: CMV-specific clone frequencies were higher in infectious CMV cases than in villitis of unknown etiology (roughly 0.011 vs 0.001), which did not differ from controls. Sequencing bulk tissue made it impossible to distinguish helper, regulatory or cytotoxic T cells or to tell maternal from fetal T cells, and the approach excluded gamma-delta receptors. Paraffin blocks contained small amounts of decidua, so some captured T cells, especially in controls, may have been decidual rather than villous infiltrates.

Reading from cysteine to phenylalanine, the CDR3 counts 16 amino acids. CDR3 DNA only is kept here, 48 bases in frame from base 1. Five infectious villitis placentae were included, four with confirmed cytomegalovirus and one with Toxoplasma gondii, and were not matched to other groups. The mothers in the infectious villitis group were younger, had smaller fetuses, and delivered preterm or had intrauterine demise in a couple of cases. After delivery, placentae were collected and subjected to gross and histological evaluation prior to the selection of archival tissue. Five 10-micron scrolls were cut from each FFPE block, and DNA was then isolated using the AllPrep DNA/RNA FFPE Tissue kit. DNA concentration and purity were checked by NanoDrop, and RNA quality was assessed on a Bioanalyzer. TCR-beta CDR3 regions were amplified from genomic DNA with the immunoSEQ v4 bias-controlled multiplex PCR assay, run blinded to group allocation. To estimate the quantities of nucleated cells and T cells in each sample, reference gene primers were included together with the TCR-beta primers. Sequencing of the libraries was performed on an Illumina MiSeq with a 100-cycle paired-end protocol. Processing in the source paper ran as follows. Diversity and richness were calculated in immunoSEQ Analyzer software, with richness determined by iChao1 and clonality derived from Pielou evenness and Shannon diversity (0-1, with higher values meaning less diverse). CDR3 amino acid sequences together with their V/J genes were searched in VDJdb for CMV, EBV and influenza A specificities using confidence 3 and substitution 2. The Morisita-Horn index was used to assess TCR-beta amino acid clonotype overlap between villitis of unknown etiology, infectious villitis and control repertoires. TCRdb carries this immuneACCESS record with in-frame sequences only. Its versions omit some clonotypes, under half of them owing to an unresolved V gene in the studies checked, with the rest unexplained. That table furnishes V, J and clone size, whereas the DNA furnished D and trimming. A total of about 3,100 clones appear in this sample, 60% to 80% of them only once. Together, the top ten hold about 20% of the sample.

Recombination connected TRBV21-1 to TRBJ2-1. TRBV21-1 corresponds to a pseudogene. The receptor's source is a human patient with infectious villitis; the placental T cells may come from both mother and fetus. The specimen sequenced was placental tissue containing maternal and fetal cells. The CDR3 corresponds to CASSKGGRAQGDEQFF. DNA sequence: TGTGCCAGCAGCAAAGGTGGGAGGGCTCAGGGGGACGAGCAGTTCTTC.